The sample holds many counts of the clone carrying this TCR beta chain. The data were obtained in a study of T cells after yellow fever vaccination. Study-wide background: Sorting on CD3, CD45RA, CCR7 and CD95 yielded EM, EMRA, CM and Tscm memory subsets. The fractions with low cell numbers were processed using SMART-Seq v4 Ultra Low Input. Points from the study as a whole: It was a weaker secondary response, yet one that peaked faster, at day 5 versus 15.

V lost 2 bases and J lost 7, with 17 bases in between. Germline values: CDR1 SGHVS, CDR2 FQNEAQ. The CDR3 contains 15 residues. 5'RACE template switching generated TCR cDNA, adding a universal primer site and UMIs. TCRdb reanalysed the 5' RACE reads using MiXCR and keeps one entry per CDR3 protein. Of tens of thousands of distinct CDR3 sequences listed, 10% are singletons. The gene calls are TRBV7-8 and TRBJ2-5, with unresolved D. The sequenced sample was PBMCs, either bulk or a sorted T-cell subset (CD4+, CD8+, memory, or dextramer-sorted; not recorded which), obtained approximately 15 days after the first yellow fever vaccination. The source of this sequence is a man between 18 and 35 years old who received the YFV17D yellow fever vaccine. CDR3 residues: CASSLRGVEAPTQYF. DNA of the CDR3: TGTGCCAGCAGCTTACGTGGGGTAGAGGCTCCGACCCAGTACTTC.